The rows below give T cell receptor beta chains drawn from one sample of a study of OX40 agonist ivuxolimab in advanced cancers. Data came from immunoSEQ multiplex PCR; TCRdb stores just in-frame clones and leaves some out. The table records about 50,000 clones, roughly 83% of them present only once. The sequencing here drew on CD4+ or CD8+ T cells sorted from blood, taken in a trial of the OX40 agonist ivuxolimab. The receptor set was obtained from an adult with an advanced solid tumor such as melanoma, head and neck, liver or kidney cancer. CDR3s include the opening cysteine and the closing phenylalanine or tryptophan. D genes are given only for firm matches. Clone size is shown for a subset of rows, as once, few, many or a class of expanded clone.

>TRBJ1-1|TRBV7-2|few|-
TGTGCCAGCAGCTTAGTGTTGGCAGTGAGCACTGAAGCTTTCTTT
CASSLVLAVSTEAFF
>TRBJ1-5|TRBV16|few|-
TGTGCCAGCAGCCTTTTGGGGGGAGGTCGTGGCAATCAGCCCCAGCATTTT
CASSLLGGGRGNQPQHF
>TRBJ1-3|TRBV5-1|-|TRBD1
TGCGCCAGCAGCCCGGGACAGGGTTTAGGAAACACCATATATTTT
CASSPGQGLGNTIYF
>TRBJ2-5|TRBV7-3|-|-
TGTGCCAGCAGCTTAGGTAGAGGGAGCGGGGAGACCCAGTACTTC
CASSLGRGSGETQYF
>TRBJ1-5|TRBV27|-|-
TGTGCCAGCAGTTTTCAAGGGGTCAGCAATCAGCCCCAGCATTTT
CASSFQGVSNQPQHF
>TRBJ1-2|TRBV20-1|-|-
TGCAGTGCCTCCCCCGTGGGGGGCTACACCTTC
CSASPVGGYTF
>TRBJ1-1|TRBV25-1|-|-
TGTGCCAGCAGTGGCGGGTACACTGAAGCTTTCTTT
CASSGGYTEAFF
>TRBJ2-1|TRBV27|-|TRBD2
TGTGCCAGCAGCCTAACCTGGGGAGCGGGGGTTCATGAGCAGTTCTTC
CASSLTWGAGVHEQFF
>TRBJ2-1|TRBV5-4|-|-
TGTGCCAGCAGCTTGGACTCCATACCAGTTGAGCAGTTCTTC
CASSLDSIPVEQFF
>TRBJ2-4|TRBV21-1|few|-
TGTGCCAGCAGCAAAGCGCATGCCCTGGCCAAAAACATTCAGTACTTC
CASSKAHALAKNIQYF
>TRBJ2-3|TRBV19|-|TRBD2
TGTGCCAGTAGTACTAGGACTAGCGGAGGGACAGATACGCAGTATTTT
CASSTRTSGGTDTQYF
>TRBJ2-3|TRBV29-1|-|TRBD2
TGCAGCGTTGATCCGGGGAGACTAGCGGGAGGGCCTTTTTCCTACAAAAAAAATACGCAGTATTTT
CSVDPGRLAGGPFSYKKNTQYF
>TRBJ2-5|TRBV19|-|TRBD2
TGTGCCAGTAGTATAGGCTCGGGGAGCCTAGCGGGAGGAGAAGAGACCCAGTACTTC
CASSIGSGSLAGGEETQYF
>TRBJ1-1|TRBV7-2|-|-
TGTGCCAGCAGCCGGGGACAGAACACTGAAGCTTTCTTT
CASSRGQNTEAFF
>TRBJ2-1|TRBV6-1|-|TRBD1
TGTGCCAGCAGACTCGACAGGGGCGTTTACAATGAGCAGTTCTTC
CASRLDRGVYNEQFF
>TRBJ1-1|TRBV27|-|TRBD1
TGTGCCAGCAAAGGGACAGGGGGCGCATACGGAGCTTTCTTT
CASKGTGGAYGAFF
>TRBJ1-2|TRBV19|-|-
TGTGCCAGTAGTATGTTCGTCTCAGACTCGGACTATGGCTACACCTTC
CASSMFVSDSDYGYTF
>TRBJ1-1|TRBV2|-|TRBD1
TGTGCCAGCAGTGATAGGCCCGACAGGGCAGGCACTGAAGCTTTCTTT
CASSDRPDRAGTEAFF
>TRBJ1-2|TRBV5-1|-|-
TGCGCCAGCAGCCAATTAGCCGGAGGTGACTATGGCTACACCTTC
CASSQLAGGDYGYTF
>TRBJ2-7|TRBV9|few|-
TGTGCCAGCAGCGTAGGTATCGGAGGGTACGAGCAGTACTTC
CASSVGIGGYEQYF
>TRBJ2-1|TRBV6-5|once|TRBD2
TGTGCCAGCAGCTCCGGGACTAGCTGGTTCTTC
CASSSGTSWFF
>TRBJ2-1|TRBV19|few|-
TGTGCCAGTAGTACGACAGTCGGCTCCTACAATGAGCAGTTCTTC
CASSTTVGSYNEQFF
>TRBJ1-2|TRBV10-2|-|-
TGCGCCAGCAGTGCGGACTATGGCTACACCTTC
CASSADYGYTF
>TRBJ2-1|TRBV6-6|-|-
TGTGCCAGCAGTTACTCGAATCAGGGTGGAAAAAATGAGCAGTTCTTC
CASSYSNQGGKNEQFF
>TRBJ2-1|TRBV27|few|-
TGTGCCAGCAGGGTTCAGGGCAGCTCCTACAATGAGCAGTTCTTC
CASRVQGSSYNEQFF
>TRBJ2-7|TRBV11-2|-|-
TGTGCCAGCAGCTTAGATGGGGACCACGGGCAGTACTTC
CASSLDGDHGQYF
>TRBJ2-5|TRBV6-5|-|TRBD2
TGTGCCAGCAGTGACTCCGGGACTAGGCAAGAGACCCAGTACTTC
CASSDSGTRQETQYF
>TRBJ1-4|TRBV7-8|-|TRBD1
TGTGCCAGCAGTCAAAACAGGGGGCGAAATGAAAAACTGTTTTTT
CASSQNRGRNEKLFF
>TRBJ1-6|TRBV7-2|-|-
TGTGCCAGCAGCTTAGCGGTGCCTGAGTCGGGGCCACCCCTCCACTTT
CASSLAVPESGPPLHF
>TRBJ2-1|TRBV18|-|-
TGTGCCAGCTCACCACTCTCCCAAAGCGGGCCCTACAATGAGCAGTTCTTC
CASSPLSQSGPYNEQFF
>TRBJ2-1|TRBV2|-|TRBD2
TGTGCCAGCAGAGTTTTAGCGGGAGGATCCTACAATGAGCAGTTCTTC
CASRVLAGGSYNEQFF
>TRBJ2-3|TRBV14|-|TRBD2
TGTGCCAGCAGCCAGCAACCTAGCGGAAGCACAGATACGCAGTATTTT
CASSQQPSGSTDTQYF
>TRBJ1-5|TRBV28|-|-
TGTGCCAGCAGTTTTGAGGAGAATCAGCCCCAGCATTTT
CASSFEENQPQHF
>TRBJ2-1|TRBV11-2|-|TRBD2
TGTGCCAGCAGCTTTCTAGCGGGAGACCATGAGCAGTTCTTC
CASSFLAGDHEQFF
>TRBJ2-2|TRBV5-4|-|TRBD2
TGTGCCAGCAGCTATGGTGGTAGCGGGATCACCGGGGAGCTGTTTTTT
CASSYGGSGITGELFF
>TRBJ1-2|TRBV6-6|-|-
TGTGCCAGCAGCTCCCCCGGGGCATGGGGCTACACCTTC
CASSSPGAWGYTF
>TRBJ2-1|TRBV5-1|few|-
TGCGCCAGCAGCTTAGAGCGGGCCTCCTACAATGAGCAGTTCTTC
CASSLERASYNEQFF
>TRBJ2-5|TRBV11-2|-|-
TGTGCCAGCAGTTACGGGAGCGGGGAGACCCAGTACTTC
CASSYGSGETQYF
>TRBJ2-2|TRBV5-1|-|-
TGCGCCAGCATGCGGGACAGAAACACCGGGGAGCTGTTTTTT
CASMRDRNTGELFF
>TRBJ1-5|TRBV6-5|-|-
TGTGCCAGCAGTTACAGGGGAGCCCAGCATTTT
CASSYRGAQHF
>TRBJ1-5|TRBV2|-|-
TGTGCCAGCAGAGTCCGGGACCTTAGCAATCAGCCCCAGCATTTT
CASRVRDLSNQPQHF